This section outlines one T cell receptor beta chain sequence together with its context. Antigen unknown. Profiled with immunoSEQ multiplex PCR; TCRdb holds only in-frame clones, not every one. This repertoire shows 75,000 to 85,000 clones, around 84% found once; its top ten account for approximately 9.7%. V dropped 5 bases and J dropped 2; count of bases not matched to a gene: 8. CDR1 is SNHLY, CDR2 FYNNEI, per germline. The CDR3 totals 15 residues. This record belongs to a study of T cells in localized non-small cell lung cancer. Study-wide results and caveats: Paired adjacent lung recovered a median approximately 57 of the top 100 tumor clones.

V is TRBV2 and J is TRBJ1-1; 7 bases match TRBD1. This clonotype was obtained from an older female donor with stage I lung adenocarcinoma. The sequencing used peripheral blood, collected before any cancer treatment. In nucleotides, the CDR3 is TGTGCCAGCAGTCGGACAGGTGAGGTTAACACTGAAGCTTTCTTT. Translation gives CASSRTGEVNTEAFF.